Sequencing of this TCR beta chain was carried out in a study of beta chain features in type 1 diabetes. Between the trimmed V and J ends, which lost 2 bases and 8 bases, there was a span of 13 bases. The CDR3 contains 14 residues. Germline assignment: CDR1 SEHNR and CDR2 FQNEAQ (reference sequence). The isolated RNA, all of it, was reverse transcribed, so expressed TCRB transcripts were what got sequenced. Assay used: immunoSEQ multiplex PCR; TCRdb lists only in-frame clones, some missing. The data contain 300,000 to 450,000 clones, roughly 21% of them singletons. The TCR was taken from a woman younger than 35 in good health. The sample was naive CD4+ T cells from blood. This chain links TRBV7-9 with TRBJ2-1; weak D call: TRBD1 (6 bases). CDR3 bases: TGTGCCAGCAGCTTACTCGGACAGAATGATGAGCAGTTCTTC. This translates into CASSLLGQNDEQFF.